Shown below are 23 T cell receptor beta chains from a single sample sequenced in a study of T cell changes during pregnancy in multiple sclerosis. TCRdb's copy holds only in-frame clones and misses some; the assay was immunoSEQ multiplex PCR. The repertoire holds approximately 89,000 clones, around 94% seen once, with about 0.78% in the top ten. This specimen was peripheral blood, taken in the third trimester of pregnancy. These receptors all stem from a female donor with multiple sclerosis, enrolled in a pregnancy study.

The chain uses TRBV7-8 and TRBJ2-3; D gene unclear. This CDR3 has 14 residues. CDR1 SGHVS and CDR2 FQNEAQ come from the germline V gene. The germline V and J ends were trimmed by 5 bases and 4 bases, with 13 bases remaining between them. The CDR3 region has the DNA TGTGCCAGCAGCCCAATCCGAACTGCAGATACGCAGTATTTT. Its protein is CASSPIRTADTQYF.

The chain links TRBV5-4 to TRBJ2-7; D call uncertain. The length of the CDR3 is 12 residues. The germline V gene has CDR1 SGHNT and CDR2 YYREEE (reference sequence). Trimming shortened V by 1 base and J by 2 bases, and 4 bases separated the two germline ends. The CDR3 sequence is CASSLQAYEQYF. In DNA form, the CDR3 reads TGTGCCAGCAGCTTGCAGGCCTACGAGCAGTACTTC.

V gene TRBV5-1 combines with J gene TRBJ2-6; D gene unclear. This CDR3 spans 14 amino acids. From germline, CDR1 is SGHRS and CDR2 YFSETQ. The V and J ends lost 7 bases and 4 bases respectively, with 12 bases between them. CDR3 sequence reads: CASPLSSGANVLTF. DNA of the CDR3: TGCGCCAGCCCACTATCCTCCGGGGCCAACGTCCTGACTTTC.

The chain recombines TRBV6-1 with TRBJ2-5; no firm D call. Trimming removed 2 bases from V and 5 bases from J, with 21 bases in between. CDR1 and CDR2 from the germline V gene are MNHNS and SASEGT. The CDR3 contains 17 residues. CDR3 coding DNA: TGTGCCAGCAGTGAAATTTCCGATTTTGCGCTGGTTGAGACCCAGTACTTC. Translating it yields CASSEISDFALVETQYF.

V gene TRBV6-5 combines with J gene TRBJ1-5; D call uncertain. CDR1 is MNHEY and CDR2 is SVGAGI in the germline V gene. The CDR3 is 14 residues long. V was trimmed by 3 bases and J by 4 bases, leaving 10 bases between them. In DNA, the CDR3 is TGTGCCAGCAGTTATAACGGGATTAATCAGCCCCAGCATTTT. Its translation: CASSYNGINQPQHF.

The rearrangement uses TRBV6-1 and TRBJ1-5, with D possibly TRBD1 on 5 matching bases. Trimming pared 6 bases from V and 4 bases from J, leaving 10 bases between. This CDR3 spans 13 amino acids. The germline V gene encodes CDR1 MNHNS and CDR2 SASEGT. This chain's CDR3 is CASSPDRNQPQHF. The CDR3 nucleotides read TGTGCCAGCAGCCCAGACAGAAATCAGCCCCAGCATTTT.

The chain combines TRBV10-3 with TRBJ1-5, with D perhaps matching TRBD1 (5 bases). Germline assignment: CDR1 ENHRY and CDR2 SYGVKD. CDR3 size: 14 residues. The V and J ends lost 8 bases and 0 bases respectively, with 11 bases between them. CDR3: CAIGAPDSNQPQHF. The CDR3 DNA is TGTGCCATCGGGGCACCGGATAGCAATCAGCCCCAGCATTTT.

The rearrangement uses TRBV6-1 and TRBJ2-7, with 7 positions matching TRBD1. This CDR3 has 14 residues. Per the germline V gene, CDR1 is MNHNS and CDR2 is SASEGT. V was clipped by 6 bases and J by 6 bases; unmatched bases: 11. This CDR3 reads CASRKGDRVGEQYF. The CDR3 DNA sequence: TGTGCCAGCAGGAAAGGGGACAGAGTAGGCGAGCAGTACTTC.

This clone was seen just once. V and J are TRBV25-1 and TRBJ2-2; D is possibly TRBD2 (6 bases). Deletions cut 3 bases from V and 5 bases from J, with 13 bases between. Germline assignment: CDR1 MGHDK and CDR2 SYGVNS. The CDR3 has 15 residues. The CDR3 region is CASSERLVRTGELFF. CDR3 DNA: TGTGCCAGCAGTGAGAGACTAGTTCGAACCGGGGAGCTGTTTTTT.

V is TRBV4-2 and J is TRBJ1-6, with no clear D. The V end was cut by 1 base, the J end by 5 bases, with 9 bases between. Germline values: CDR1 LGHNA, CDR2 YNFKEQ. The length of the CDR3 is 15 residues. CDR3 bases: TGTGCCAGCAGCCAAGTGGGCCGGAATAATTCACCCCTCCACTTT. Translation gives CASSQVGRNNSPLHF.

The chain has TRBV27 and TRBJ2-2; D uncertain. The V end was cut by 5 bases, the J end by 3 bases, with 4 bases between. Looked up from germline, CDR1 is MNHEY and CDR2 is SMNVEV (reference sequence). The CDR3 covers 12 residues. The CDR3 is CASSQYTGELFF. CDR3 coding DNA: TGTGCCAGCAGTCAATACACCGGGGAGCTGTTTTTT.

The J gene is TRBJ2-5, the V gene TRBV18, with D possibly TRBD1 on 5 matching bases. CDR3 size: 14 residues. Germline V gene sequence: CDR1 KGHSH, CDR2 LQKENI. The V end was cut by 4 bases, the J end by 1 base, with 10 bases between. The CDR3 sequence: CASSRGQVQETQYF. The CDR3 coding sequence is TGTGCCAGCTCACGTGGACAAGTCCAAGAGACCCAGTACTTC.

The CDR3 sequence is CASSQGGQTGELFF. The CDR3 region has the DNA TGTGCCAGCAGCCAAGGCGGGCAGACCGGGGAGCTGTTTTTT. This rearrangement joins TRBV4-2 to TRBJ2-2; weak D call: TRBD2 (5 bases). Per the germline V gene, CDR1 is LGHNA and CDR2 is YNFKEQ. V lost 1 base to trimming and J lost 5 bases, with 8 bases between them. The CDR3 extends over 14 amino acids.

The V and J genes are TRBV19 and TRBJ1-2, with 9 positions matching TRBD1. This CDR3 spans 14 amino acids. Per the germline V gene, CDR1 is LNHDA and CDR2 is SQIVND (reference sequence). Losses at the gene ends were 8 bases for V and 7 bases for J; bases not matched to a gene: 11. This CDR3 reads CASGFGTGRVGYTF. DNA of the CDR3: TGTGCCAGTGGATTCGGGACAGGGAGAGTTGGCTACACCTTC. The full variable domain, rest sourced from reference TRBV19 and TRBJ1-2, is DGGITQSPKYLFRKEGQNVTLSCEQNLNHDAMYWYRQDPGQGLRLIYYSQIVNDFQKGDIAEGYSVSREKKESFPLTVTSAQKNPTAFYLCASGFGTGRVGYTFGSGTRLTVV.

Of note for this clone: Given the absence of the conserved phenylalanine or tryptophan at the CDR3 end, a read error is likely. No DNA is shown, since the ends of the CDR3 on it are uncertain; the CDR3 is the one TCRdb lists. The chain carries TRBV2 and TRBJ1-2; whether TRBD1, the table's D call, matches the DNA was not checked. The CDR3 has 12 amino acids, counting both end residues. CDR1 and CDR2 from the germline V gene are SNHLY and FYNNEI. The CDR3 loop is CASSDNRDRERE.

V usage is TRBV27 and J usage is TRBJ2-7, with D possibly being TRBD1 (6 bases). V lost 8 bases and J 5 bases, leaving 19 bases between the germline ends. The CDR3 is 14 amino acids. Germline lookup yields CDR1 MNHEY and CDR2 SMNVEV (reference sequence). The CDR3 sequence is CASHPQGFDHEQYF. The CDR3 nucleotides read TGTGCCAGCCATCCACAGGGATTTGACCACGAGCAGTACTTC.

The V gene is TRBV15, the J gene TRBJ1-5; 7 nucleotides match TRBD1. From germline, CDR1 is LNHNV and CDR2 YYDKDF (reference sequence). J was trimmed by 1 base and V by 3 bases; bases with no gene match: 6. The CDR3 runs 16 residues. CDR3 nucleotide sequence: TGTGCCACCAGCAGCCTGGACAGGAGGAGCAATCAGCCCCAGCATTTT. It specifies CATSSLDRRSNQPQHF.

The rearrangement uses TRBV6-1 and TRBJ1-1; D unclear. Germline loops: CDR1 MNHNS, CDR2 SASEGT. The V gene lost 5 bases and the J gene lost 5 bases, with 12 bases spanning the gap. The CDR3 is 13 residues long. The CDR3: CASSYSGETEAFF. Here the CDR3 DNA reads TGTGCCAGCAGTTATTCCGGGGAAACTGAAGCTTTCTTT.

The rearrangement joins TRBV4-1 to TRBJ2-1, with TRBD1 matching 8 bases. The CDR3 contains 16 residues. J was trimmed by 7 bases and V by 0 bases; bases with no gene match: 8. CDR1 is MGHRA and CDR2 is YSYEKL in the germline V gene. CDR3 sequence (DNA): TGCGCCAGCAGCCAAGACCCCGGGACAGGTTCAAATGAGCAGTTCTTC. Translation: CASSQDPGTGSNEQFF.

The CDR3 sequence: CASSPGGAEAFF. The CDR3, as DNA: TGTGCCAGCAGCCCTGGGGGGGCTGAAGCTTTCTTT. J is TRBJ1-1 and V is TRBV7-9, with D maybe TRBD1 (5 bases). The CDR3 covers 12 residues. The V gene's germline CDR1 is SEHNR and CDR2 FQNEAQ (reference sequence). Deletions cut 5 bases from V and 6 bases from J, with 10 bases between.

The V call is TRBV6-5, the J call TRBJ2-7, with a weak D call TRBD1 (6 bases). This CDR3 comprises 15 residues. CDR1 is MNHEY, CDR2 SVGAGI, per germline. The V and J ends lost 2 bases and 0 bases respectively, with 11 bases between them. Here the CDR3 reads CASSYRRTDSYEQYF. The DNA for the CDR3 is TGTGCCAGCAGTTACCGACGGACAGACTCCTACGAGCAGTACTTC.

The genes are TRBV5-1 and TRBJ1-1, with D unclear. The V and J ends lost 3 bases and 1 base respectively, with 13 bases between them. Germline CDR1 SGHRS, CDR2 YFSETQ. There are 15 residues in the CDR3. This chain's CDR3 is CASSSRGLQNTEAFF. CDR3 sequence (DNA): TGCGCCAGCAGCTCACGGGGTCTGCAGAACACTGAAGCTTTCTTT.

The J gene is TRBJ2-3, the V gene TRBV4-1; 9 nucleotides agree with TRBD2. V gave up 10 bases and J gave up 4 bases; unmatched junction bases: 6. CDR1 is MGHRA and CDR2 is YSYEKL in the germline V gene. The CDR3 spans 13 residues. The CDR3: CATTGGRADTQYF. As DNA, the CDR3 is TGCGCCACGACGGGCGGGAGGGCAGATACGCAGTATTTT.